A selection of T cell receptor beta chains follows, all from one sample in a study of identical twins. TCRdb reanalysed the 5' RACE reads using MiXCR and keeps one entry per CDR3 protein. Of approximately 550,000 distinct CDR3 sequences listed, 20% to 25% were seen once; the top ten hold approximately 0.52%. The same specimen was also included in a second study, on yellow fever vaccine responses in identical twins.

Specimen: CD4+ T cells sorted from blood. The receptors come from a woman aged 18 to 35 in good health. CDR3s include the opening cysteine and the closing phenylalanine or tryptophan. Fields, in order: CDR3 DNA, CDR3 protein, D gene, V gene, J gene, clone size, CDR3 length. The D gene is left open where the match is weak. A row's size may be missing; if present it is once, few, many or a size class.

CDR3nt: TGTGCCATCAAGGACGGAAACACCGGGGAGCTGTTTTTT
CDR3aa: CAIKDGNTGELFF
d_gene: -
v_gene: TRBV10-3
j_gene: TRBJ2-2
abundance: many
len: 13

CDR3nt: TGTGCCAGCACCCGACTAGCGGGGGGTTACAATGAGCAGTTCTTC
CDR3aa: CASTRLAGGYNEQFF
d_gene: TRBD2
v_gene: TRBV6-2/TRBV6-3
j_gene: TRBJ2-1
abundance: -
len: 15

CDR3nt: TGTGCCATCAGAGCCGGGACAGAAGAGACCCAGTACTTC
CDR3aa: CAIRAGTEETQYF
d_gene: TRBD1
v_gene: TRBV10-3
j_gene: TRBJ2-5
abundance: few
len: 13

CDR3nt: TGTGCCAGCAGCAATAGGACAGGGGGAGAGACCCAGTACTTC
CDR3aa: CASSNRTGGETQYF
d_gene: -
v_gene: TRBV21-1
j_gene: TRBJ2-5
abundance: few
len: 14

CDR3nt: TGTGCCACCAGCAGAGACAGACTAGCGGGGGGGATAGGAGATACGCAGTATTTT
CDR3aa: CATSRDRLAGGIGDTQYF
d_gene: TRBD2
v_gene: TRBV15
j_gene: TRBJ2-3
abundance: few
len: 18

CDR3nt: TGTGCCAGCAGTTTAAGCGGGAGGTTGGCCACCGGGGAGCTGTTTTTT
CDR3aa: CASSLSGRLATGELFF
d_gene: TRBD2
v_gene: TRBV28
j_gene: TRBJ2-2
abundance: -
len: 16

CDR3nt: TGTGCCAGCAGTCCCCAAACTGGGGCAGGGATGGAGACCCAGTACTTC
CDR3aa: CASSPQTGAGMETQYF
d_gene: -
v_gene: TRBV12-3/TRBV12-4
j_gene: TRBJ2-5
abundance: few
len: 16

CDR3nt: TGTGCCAGCAGCTTAACTCAAGCAACTAATGAAAAACTGTTTTTT
CDR3aa: CASSLTQATNEKLFF
d_gene: -
v_gene: TRBV7-9
j_gene: TRBJ1-4
abundance: few
len: 15

CDR3nt: TGTGCCAGCAGTCGCCCTATGGCAGATACGCAGTATTTT
CDR3aa: CASSRPMADTQYF
d_gene: -
v_gene: TRBV12-3/TRBV12-4
j_gene: TRBJ2-3
abundance: -
len: 13

CDR3nt: TGCAGTGCCACCCGGGCAGGGTCAGGATTGGGAGATACGCAGTATTTT
CDR3aa: CSATRAGSGLGDTQYF
d_gene: -
v_gene: TRBV20-1
j_gene: TRBJ2-3
abundance: few
len: 16

CDR3nt: TGCAGTGCTAGAGATGCACGTAGCACCACCAATGAGCAGTTCTTC
CDR3aa: CSARDARSTTNEQFF
d_gene: -
v_gene: TRBV20-1
j_gene: TRBJ2-1
abundance: -
len: 15

CDR3nt: TGCGCCAGCATGAGCGTTTCCTACGAGCAGTACTTC
CDR3aa: CASMSVSYEQYF
d_gene: -
v_gene: TRBV10-2
j_gene: TRBJ2-7
abundance: few
len: 12

CDR3nt: TGTGCCACCAGCCTCCCGGGACAGGGGCAAGATGAGCAGTTCTTC
CDR3aa: CATSLPGQGQDEQFF
d_gene: TRBD1
v_gene: TRBV24-1
j_gene: TRBJ2-1
abundance: -
len: 15